The 5 T cell receptor beta chains below come from one sample, sequenced in a study of blood T cell repertoires in COVID-19. Sequencing used immunoSEQ multiplex PCR; TCRdb keeps in-frame clones, though not all of them. This table has more than 70,000 clones, about 93% appearing once. The sample consisted of peripheral blood. The receptors were gathered from a woman aged 45-59 years in a cohort sampled during active COVID-19.

The chain uses TRBV3-1 (or the pseudogene TRBV3-2) and TRBJ2-7; 12 bases line up with TRBD2. Germline V gene data show CDR1 as LGHDT and CDR2 as YNNKEL (reference sequence). Trimming took 1 base from V and 2 from J; bases not matched to a gene: 0. The CDR3 runs 15 residues. CDR3 bases: TGTGCCAGCAGCCAAGGGACTAGCGGGACCTACGAGCAGTACTTC. Amino acids: CASSQGTSGTYEQYF.

This chain links TRBV30 with TRBJ1-1, with TRBD1 matching 8 bases. Per the germline V gene, CDR1 is GTSNPN and CDR2 is SVGIG (reference sequence). Germline trimming cut 7 bases from V and 0 bases from J; bases unmatched to any gene: 7. The CDR3 totals 14 residues. CDR3 bases: TGTGCCTATACCCGGACAGGGATGAACACTGAAGCTTTCTTT. Encoded protein: CAYTRTGMNTEAFF.

The chain couples TRBV19 to TRBJ1-1; D may be TRBD1 (5 bases). Trimming took 11 bases from V and 7 from J, leaving 14 bases between them. CDR3 length: 11 amino acids. The germline V gene encodes CDR1 LNHDA and CDR2 SQIVND (reference sequence). CDR3 coding DNA: TGTGCCTCGACAGCTCCTGTTGAAGCTTTCTTT. Protein: CASTAPVEAFF.

This clone has only a few counts. The chain links TRBV7-9 to TRBJ1-2; weak D call: TRBD1 (5 bases). Per germline, CDR1 SEHNR and CDR2 FQNEAQ (reference sequence). The CDR3 spans 13 residues. The V and J ends lost 5 bases and 7 bases respectively, with 14 bases between them. The CDR3, as DNA: TGTGCCAGCAGCCCGGACATTTTGTCTGGCTACACCTTC. This sequence encodes CASSPDILSGYTF.

This clone has just a few counts. V is TRBV2 and J is TRBJ2-7; D might be TRBD1 (5 bases). From germline, CDR1 is SNHLY and CDR2 FYNNEI. The CDR3 has 13 amino acids. Trimming removed 9 bases from V and 3 bases from J, with 15 bases in between. This CDR3 reads CASQGRGYYEQYF. The CDR3 DNA sequence: TGTGCCAGTCAGGGAAGGGGCTACTACGAGCAGTACTTC.